This TCR beta chain was sequenced for a study of tumor-infiltrating lymphocytes in primary liver carcinoma. The wider study: The patients, men and women alike, were aged 30 to 69 years. Whole-study findings and limits: With p = 0.039, the top-250-clone fraction in tumors significantly exceeded that in blood. For tumor-adjacent and tumor-blood pairs, overlap was less than that seen for tumor region pairs.

Trimming removed 1 base from V and 15 bases from J, with 13 bases in between. The CDR3 is 12 amino acids. TCR beta cDNA was prepared out of 450 to 500 ng total RNA by means of a constant-region primer. Construction of TCR beta libraries relied on three successive nested multiplex PCR rounds employing slightly modified ARM-PCR. Amplification in the first two PCR rounds was performed using TRBV1-TRBV30 forward primers and a C-beta reverse primer for approximately 10 cycles each. TCRdb used MiXCR to reprocess the multiplex PCR reads, holding one entry per CDR3 protein. Among more than 70,000 distinct CDR3 sequences listed, 69% were seen once. This clonotype was counted between two and nine times. What it binds is unknown. Co-extracting RNA and DNA was done with about 20-33 mg of unsorted bulk tissue as input. Patients underwent resection of primary liver carcinoma.

This chain joins TRBV12-3 or TRBV12-4 and TRBJ2-1; no reliable D call. The receptor's source is a man between 35 and 55 years old with primary liver carcinoma and hepatitis B virus infection. The sequencing input was tumor-adjacent normal liver tissue. CDR3 nucleotides: TGTGCCAGCAGTTTAGATGCAATCAAAGGGTTCTTC. It translates to CASSLDAIKGFF.